Sequencing of this T cell receptor beta chain was carried out in a study of cytomegalovirus exposure and HLA in healthy donors. Across the study: Later analysis reported that the 95 to 150 validation repertoires shared the platform of the 500 to 850 first-cohort repertoires.

Details on this clone: Antigen specificity is unknown.

Notes on the study in general: In vitro testing confirmed a few CMV-associated chains as specific for CMV antigens.

Some clones are missing from TCRdb's copy, which holds only in-frame ones; the method was immunoSEQ multiplex PCR. The sample yields about 260,000 clones, roughly 87% seen once. CDR1 is SNHLY, CDR2 FYNNEI, per germline. The CDR3 contains 15 residues. J was trimmed by 0 bases and V by 3 bases; bases with no gene match: 4. The specimen was PBMCs. The source is a woman aged 25 to 45 in good health and CMV-seronegative. This chain links TRBV2 with TRBJ2-7, with 8 nucleotides matching TRBD2. The CDR3 coding sequence is TGTGCCAGCAGTGACTCGGGAGGGCTCTCCTACGAGCAGTACTTC. This sequence encodes CASSDSGGLSYEQYF.